Below are 8 T cell receptor beta chains sequenced from a single sample in a study of blood T cell repertoires in COVID-19. Sequencing was performed with immunoSEQ multiplex PCR; in TCRdb, only in-frame clones are kept and a portion is missing. The sample has around 66,000 clones, around 77% seen once. Specimen: peripheral blood. These receptor sequences come from a human donor in a cohort sampled during active COVID-19.

The J gene is TRBJ1-4, the V gene TRBV6-5; a weak D match, TRBD1 (6 bases). CDR1 is MNHEY and CDR2 is SVGAGI in the germline V gene. V lost 0 bases and J lost 4, with 12 bases in between. This CDR3 has 16 amino acids. CDR3 sequence reads: CASSYSITRGNEKLFF. CDR3 DNA: TGTGCCAGCAGTTACTCTATAACCAGGGGTAATGAAAAACTGTTTTTT.

This clone was seen a single time. V gene TRBV19 combines with J gene TRBJ2-4, with 9 bases matching TRBD1. V was clipped by 2 bases and J by 0 bases; unmatched bases: 5. Per germline, CDR1 LNHDA and CDR2 SQIVND (reference sequence). The CDR3 runs to 17 residues. The CDR3 region is CASSIRTGDKAKNIQYF. The CDR3 nucleotides are TGTGCCAGTAGTATAAGGACAGGGGATAAAGCCAAAAACATTCAGTACTTC.

The V gene is TRBV11-2, the J gene TRBJ1-6; possibly TRBD1 for D (5 bases). The CDR3 runs 15 residues. Trimming removed 2 bases at V and 5 bases at J, with 10 bases between. The germline CDR1 and CDR2 sequences are SGHAT and FQNNGV. CDR3 sequence: CASSLWGNDNSPLHF. CDR3 nucleotide sequence: TGTGCCAGCAGCTTATGGGGCAATGATAATTCACCCCTCCACTTT.

This clone was observed a single time. The J gene is TRBJ2-6, the V gene TRBV5-1; tentatively, D is TRBD1 (5 bases). V was shortened by 5 bases and J by 1 base, with 10 bases between the two germline ends. This CDR3 has 15 amino acids. Germline V lookup: CDR1 SGHRS, CDR2 YFSETQ. The CDR3 bases are TGCGCCAGCAGTCTAGGGGCGTCTGGGGCCAACGTCCTGACTTTC. It codes for CASSLGASGANVLTF.

This chain links TRBV28 with TRBJ1-5; D unclear. The length of the CDR3 is 12 residues. Germline CDR1 and CDR2: MDHEN and SYDVKM. V was cut by 5 bases and J by 9 bases, with 11 bases left in between. CDR3 coding DNA: TGTGCCAGCAGTCCCCCCATTTGGCCCCAGCATTTT. The encoded protein is CASSPPIWPQHF.

This chain uses TRBV27 with TRBJ2-7; 13 nucleotides match TRBD2. This CDR3 comprises 14 residues. Germline V gene data show CDR1 as MNHEY and CDR2 as SMNVEV (reference sequence). V trimming: 5 bases; J trimming: 5 bases; junction bases outside the gene matches: 3. The CDR3 coding sequence is TGTGCCAGCAGTCGGACTAGCGGGAGCCACGAGCAGTACTTC. Translating it yields CASSRTSGSHEQYF.

This clone has only one observation. This sequence joins TRBV19 and TRBJ1-5; 9 bases are a match to TRBD1. Germline CDR1 reads LNHDA; CDR2 reads SQIVND (reference sequence). The CDR3 runs 15 residues. Trimming took 9 bases from V and 4 from J; bases not matched to a gene: 10. The CDR3 region has the DNA TGTGCCAGCAAACAGGGGGCGGCTGGGAATCAGCCCCAGCATTTT. It specifies CASKQGAAGNQPQHF. Complete variable domain (other parts from reference TRBV19 and TRBJ1-5): DGGITQSPKYLFRKEGQNVTLSCEQNLNHDAMYWYRQDPGQGLRLIYYSQIVNDFQKGDIAEGYSVSREKKESFPLTVTSAQKNPTAFYLCASKQGAAGNQPQHFGDGTRLSIL.

By frequency in the sample, this clone is medium-sized. V gene TRBV19 combines with J gene TRBJ1-2, with D tentatively TRBD1 (5 bases). Germline values: CDR1 LNHDA, CDR2 SQIVND (reference sequence). The CDR3 length is 15 residues. Trimming left V 9 bases short and J 2 bases short, with 19 bases between. Written as DNA, the CDR3 is TGTGCCAGCGCAACCCTCGACAGCTTCAACTATGGCTACACCTTC. It encodes CASATLDSFNYGYTF.